This T cell receptor beta chain was observed in a study of blood T cells in healthy people across ages. Overall study results and limits: The CMV status of each donor remained undetermined, and this could have confounded shifts in expanded clonotypes.

Germline V CDR1 and CDR2: KGHDR, SFDVKD. V trimming: 1 base; J trimming: 1 base; junction bases outside the gene matches: 3. The CDR3 contains 16 residues. A word on this clonotype: Its antigen is still unknown.

Alongside a J-beta primer mix, a sample-barcoded 5' primer served in a second PCR lasting roughly 7 to 11 cycles. Template switching added a 12-random-nucleotide identifier to every cDNA molecule. Using its own MiXCR run on the 5' RACE reads, TCRdb lists one record per CDR3 protein. The sample has about a million distinct CDR3 sequences, around 54% seen once. This receptor was identified in a woman aged 55-70 years in good health. The sample comprised blood. V is TRBV24-1 and J is TRBJ2-5, with TRBD1 matching 9 bases. CDR3 loop: CATSDFGDRVQETQYF. CDR3 bases: TGTGCCACCAGTGATTTTGGGGACAGGGTCCAAGAGACCCAGTACTTC.